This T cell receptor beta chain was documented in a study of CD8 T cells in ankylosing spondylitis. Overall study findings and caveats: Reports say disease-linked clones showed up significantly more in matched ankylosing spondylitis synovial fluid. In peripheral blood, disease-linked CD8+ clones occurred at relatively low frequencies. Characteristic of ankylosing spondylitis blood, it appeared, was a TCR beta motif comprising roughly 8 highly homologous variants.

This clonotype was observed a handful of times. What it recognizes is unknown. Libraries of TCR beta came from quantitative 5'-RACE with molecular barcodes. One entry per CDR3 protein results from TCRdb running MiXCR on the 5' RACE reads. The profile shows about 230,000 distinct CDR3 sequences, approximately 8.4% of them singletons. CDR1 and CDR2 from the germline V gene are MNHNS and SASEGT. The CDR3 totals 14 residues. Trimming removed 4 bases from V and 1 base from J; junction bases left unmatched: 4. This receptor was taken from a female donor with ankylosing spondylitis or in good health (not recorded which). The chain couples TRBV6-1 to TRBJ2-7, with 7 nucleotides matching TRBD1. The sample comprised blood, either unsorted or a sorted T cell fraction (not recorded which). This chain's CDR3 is CASSATTGSYEQYF. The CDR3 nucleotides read TGTGCCAGCAGTGCCACGACAGGGTCCTACGAGCAGTACTTC.